Within the sample, the clone carrying this T cell receptor beta chain is medium-sized. Its antigen is unidentified. The record originates from a study of spatial heterogeneity in lung cancer. Study in general: A T cell module score from matched bulk RNA-seq correlated strongly with TCR transcript counts in tumor regions. The average count in raw reads for each unique TCR and UMI combination exceeded 9.5 appearances. Overall study results and limits: Ubiquitous nonsynonymous mutations were tracked by counts of ubiquitous expanded TCRs, and regional ones by counts of regional expanded TCRs. The number of expanded tumor alpha and beta chains correlated with mutation number.

TCRdb recomputed calls from the 5' RACE reads with MiXCR, one row per CDR3 protein. The table shows more than 7,500 distinct CDR3 sequences, with about 8.1% occurring only once. Trimming removed 5 bases from V and 9 bases from J; junction bases left unmatched: 8. The V gene's germline CDR1 is SGHTA and CDR2 FQGNSA. The CDR3 loop spans 14 amino acids. Time point given: sample taken at primary tumor resection. Sequencing covered unsorted whole RNA taken from tumor, nontumor lung or frozen PBMC. V and J are TRBV7-2 and TRBJ2-2; 8 nucleotides match TRBD2. The source of this sequence is a male donor with early-stage non-small cell lung cancer. Sequences were derived from lung tumor tissue, sampled at surgery. This CDR3 reads CASSPPGGGRELFF. The CDR3 DNA sequence: TGTGCCAGCAGCCCCCCCGGGGGGGGCCGGGAGCTGTTTTTT.